This TCR beta chain was obtained from a study of beta chain features in type 1 diabetes. The study, taken as a whole, reports: Across all four CD4+ subsets, people with type 1 diabetes showed modestly shorter TCRB CDR3s. The question of HLA type influencing TCRB rearrangement was one that remained unresolved here.

This clone was observed a handful of times. Its matching antigen is unknown. CDR1 and CDR2 (germline): SGDLS, YYNGEE. CDR3 length equals 19 residues. The ends lost 3 bases at V and 0 bases at J; junction bases unmatched: 10. The whole isolated RNA underwent reverse transcription, so sequencing captured expressed TCRB transcripts. The data were produced by immunoSEQ multiplex PCR, yet TCRdb's version contains in-frame clones alone and is incomplete. The sample comprises 300,000 to 350,000 clones, approximately 13% of which are singletons, and roughly 0.015% rests with the top ten. This TCR came from a woman aged 18-30 years with type 1 diabetes. The sequenced sample was naive CD4+ T cells from blood. The genes are TRBV9 and TRBJ2-3, with 13 bases that match TRBD2. This chain's CDR3 is CASSASGTSGITSTDTQYF. The CDR3 coding sequence is TGTGCCAGCAGCGCCTCCGGGACTAGCGGGATTACTAGCACAGATACGCAGTATTTT.